This T cell receptor (beta chain) was profiled in a study of CD8 T cells in acute hepatitis C reinfection (dated by TCRdb to 2020 to 2023). Regarding the complete study: This study examined the TCRbeta repertoire of CD8+ T cells that recognize the HCV NS3-1073 epitope, both during acute infection and after viral clearance. Several spontaneous resolvers provided paired acute and follow-up samples. Summary of the overall study and its limitations: Only the TCRbeta chain was sequenced in bulk, so alphabeta pairing of public clonotypes could not be determined. It was rare for CDR3 sequences to be shared with other epitopes, and exact matching may have been limited by differing sequencing approaches. Preferential use of the TRBV04 and TRBV06 gene families was observed in all groups, and this preferential usage was not explained by overrepresentation in the naive pool. Regardless of outcome, roughly 12 public clonotypes were found, and one public clonotype used V04-02/J02-02. Chronically infected subjects had no follow-up repertoires because NS3-1073 specific cells were too rare to sort. High diversity was observed in NS3-1073 specific repertoires, and no significant differences in diversity were found between acute resolver, follow-up resolver and acute chronic samples.

This specimen's time point label, interpreted: naive CD8 control sorted from an acute-time-point sample. Enrolled in the Montreal Hepatitis C Cohort (HEPCO) in Canada, the donors were people who inject drugs, and these donors were followed every 3 months. Acute primary HCV infection was defined by a positive HCV RNA or antibody test following a negative test within the previous 24 weeks. Antibodies against CD3, CD8 and CD45RO were used for surface staining, and dead cells were excluded with an aqua fixable dye. About 6 subjects who developed chronic infection, defined as HCV RNA positivity at 24 weeks, were also included in the cohort. Once thawed from cryostorage, peripheral blood mononuclear cells underwent negative selection via the MACS CD8+ T cell Isolation Kit to obtain CD8+ T cells. A BD FACSAria II cell sorter was used for cell sorting. The V and J ends are trimmed by 4 bases and 2 bases, leaving 9 bases between them. The CDR3 has 13 amino acids, counting the end cysteine and phenylalanine. The retained sequence is limited to the CDR3, 39 bases, with the frame set at the first base. Sequences SGHAT (CDR1) and FQNNGV (CDR2) are obtained from the germline V gene.

As concerns this clone: Its antigen is still unknown. Base qualities are not at hand, and no much larger clone is one base apart.

The FACS-sorted cells had their genomic DNA extracted, and the commercial immunoSEQ service was used to sequence the TCRbeta chains. In the source study's methods: ImmunoSEQ Analyzer software v3.0 and R v3.5.1 were used to analyze the repertoire data. Only productive rearrangements were analyzed, as sequences containing stop codons or out-of-frame rearrangements were removed. The sequencing provider supplied the Simpson diversity, Shannon entropy, CDR3 length and nucleotide addition metrics. Based on frequency, clonotypes were placed into dominant, sub-dominant, low or lowest abundance groups, and clonotypes under 0.1% were left out of most analyses. Any CDR3 amino acid clonotype present in at least two subjects at a cumulative frequency of at least 0.5% was labeled public. The table comes from immuneACCESS by way of TCRdb, which keeps in-frame sequences with V and J called. Part of the clones is missing from these tables; in studies checked, under half for an unresolved V gene and the rest for unknown reasons. Clonal size and the V and J genes are those of that table, whereas D and trimming came from the DNA. For this sample there are 35,000 to 40,000 clones; more than 75% appear just once. The ten largest clones take up 0.5% of the sample.

The receptor's source is a man in his thirties or forties with chronic hepatitis C. The specimen sequenced was naive CD8+ T cells from PBMCs. Sample cell subset or site, as interpreted from the label and publication: sorted total naive CD45RO-negative CD8+ T cells. This receptor chain uses TRBV11-2 and TRBJ2-7, with no reliable assignment of the D segment. The DNA reads as follows: TGTGCCAGCAGCTCAGACGAGGCCTACGAGCAGTACTTC. Its translation is CASSSDEAYEQYF. Here the CDR3 is joined to the reference TRBV11-2 and TRBJ2-7 genes, and the full variable domain is: EAGVAQSPRYKIIEKRQSVAFWCNPISGHATLYWYQQILGQGPKLLIQFQNNGVVDDSQLPKDRFSAERLKGVDSTLKIQPAKLEDSAVYLCASSSDEAYEQYFGPGTRLTVT.